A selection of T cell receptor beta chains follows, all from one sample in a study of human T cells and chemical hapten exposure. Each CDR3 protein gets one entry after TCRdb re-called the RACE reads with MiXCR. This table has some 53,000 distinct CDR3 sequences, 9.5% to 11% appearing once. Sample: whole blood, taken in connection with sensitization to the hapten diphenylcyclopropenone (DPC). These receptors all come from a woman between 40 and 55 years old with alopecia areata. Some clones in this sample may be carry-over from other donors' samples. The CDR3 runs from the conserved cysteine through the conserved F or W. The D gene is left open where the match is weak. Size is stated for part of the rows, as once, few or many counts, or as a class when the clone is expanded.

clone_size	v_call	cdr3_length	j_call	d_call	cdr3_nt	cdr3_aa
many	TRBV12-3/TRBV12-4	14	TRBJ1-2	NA	TGTGCCAGCAGTTCCGGGGCCGGGCTTGAAGGCTACACCTTC	CASSSGAGLEGYTF
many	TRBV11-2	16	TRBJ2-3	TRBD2	TGTGCCAGCAGCTTAGCGGCGGGGGGCCGCACAGATACGCAGTATTTT	CASSLAAGGRTDTQYF
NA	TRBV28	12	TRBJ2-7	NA	TGTGCCAGCAGTTACCAGGACTACGAGCAGTACTTC	CASSYQDYEQYF
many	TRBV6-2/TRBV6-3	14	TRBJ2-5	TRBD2	TGTGCCAGCAGCCCCGGACTAGCGGGAGAGACCCAGTACTTC	CASSPGLAGETQYF
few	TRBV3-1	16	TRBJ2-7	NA	TGTGCCAGCAGCGCATACACGAAAACAGGGACCCACGAGCAGTACTTC	CASSAYTKTGTHEQYF
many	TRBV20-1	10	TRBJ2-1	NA	TGCAGTGCTAGAGAAGCTGAGCAGTTCTTC	CSAREAEQFF
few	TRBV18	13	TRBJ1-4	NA	TGTGCCAGCTCATCCGGGGCGAATGAAAAACTGTTTTTT	CASSSGANEKLFF
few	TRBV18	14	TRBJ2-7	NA	TGTGCCAGCTCACCCGGGGGGCGCAGCAACGAGCAGTACTTC	CASSPGGRSNEQYF
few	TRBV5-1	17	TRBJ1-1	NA	TGCGCCAGCAGCTTGGGGGATGACAGGCCGCAAAACACTGAAGCTTTCTTT	CASSLGDDRPQNTEAFF
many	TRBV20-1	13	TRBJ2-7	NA	TGCAGTGCTAGAGATACGGGGTCGTACGAGCAGTACTTC	CSARDTGSYEQYF
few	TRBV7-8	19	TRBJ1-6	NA	TGTGCCAGCAGCTCCACCACCGGATGGGGGGGTGCCCTTAATTCACCCCTCCACTTT	CASSSTTGWGGALNSPLHF
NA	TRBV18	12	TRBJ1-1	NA	TGTGCCAGCTCGCGCGGACGAGTTGAAGCTTTCTTT	CASSRGRVEAFF
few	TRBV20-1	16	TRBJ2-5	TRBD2	TGCAGTGCAAGTTCGACTAGCGGGGGATATCAAGAGACCCAGTACTTC	CSASSTSGGYQETQYF
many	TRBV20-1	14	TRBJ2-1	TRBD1	TGCAGTGCTAGAGATCCTAACCGACAGGGAGAGCAGTTCTTC	CSARDPNRQGEQFF
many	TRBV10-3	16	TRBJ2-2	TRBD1	TGTGCCATCAGTGACACAGGGGCGGCGAACACCGGGGAGCTGTTTTTT	CAISDTGAANTGELFF
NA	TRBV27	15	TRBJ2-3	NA	TGTGCCAGCACCTTACAGGGAGGTCTTACAGATACGCAGTATTTT	CASTLQGGLTDTQYF